A selection of T cell receptor beta chains follows, all from one sample in a study of blood T cells in healthy people across ages. TCRdb fed the 5' RACE reads into MiXCR, producing one record per CDR3 protein. The sample has almost 300,000 distinct CDR3 sequences; roughly a quarter are singletons. Input material: blood. The source is a woman in her sixties or seventies in good health. CDR3s include the opening cysteine and the closing phenylalanine or tryptophan. The order of the fields is V gene, J gene, clone size, D gene, CDR3 protein. D genes are given only for firm matches. Only part of the rows carry a size: once, few, many, or a class if the clone is expanded.

TRBV20-1,TRBJ2-7,.,TRBD2,CSASRGRALGEQYF
TRBV12-3/TRBV12-4,TRBJ2-2,few,.,CASGGGNGTGELFF
TRBV3-1,TRBJ1-1,few,.,CASSQGAAGWGTEAFF
TRBV5-1,TRBJ2-4,many,.,CASSLLGAKNIQYF
TRBV2,TRBJ2-3,.,.,CASSVAAEQYF
TRBV6-2/TRBV6-3,TRBJ2-1,.,TRBD2,CASSDTSGSYNEQFF
TRBV29-1,TRBJ1-2,.,.,CSVGPGNYGYTF
TRBV20-1,TRBJ1-5,.,.,CSATRQTDQPQHF
TRBV29-1,TRBJ2-3,many,TRBD2,CSADSGGTDTQYF
TRBV6-6,TRBJ2-7,few,.,CASSYLGDGEQYF
TRBV9,TRBJ2-5,many,TRBD2,CASSPRLAGVETQYF
TRBV7-2,TRBJ1-2,.,.,CASSPRGSGRGRGYGYTF
TRBV9,TRBJ2-2,.,TRBD1,CASSVPGQMSTGELFF
TRBV7-2,TRBJ2-2,.,TRBD2,CASSITRDYSGELFF
TRBV5-5,TRBJ1-1,few,.,CASSLGWGGDMEAFF